Listed below are T cell receptor beta chains from one sample, sequenced in a study of monozygotic twins with cystic fibrosis. Using immunoSEQ multiplex PCR, the repertoire was profiled, and TCRdb retains in-frame clones only, with some absent. The data contain roughly 10,000 clones, over 99% of them singletons. Source material: blood. All receptors come from a man between 18 and 29 years old with cystic fibrosis. The CDR3 runs from the conserved cysteine through the conserved F or W. Fields, in order: clone size, J gene, D gene, V gene, CDR3 protein, CDR3 DNA. The D gene is left open where the match is weak. Clone size is given for some rows only: seen once, a few or many times, or a class if the clone is expanded.

once TRBJ2-7 - TRBV9 CASSVDVSSGEQYF TGTGCCAGCAGCGTAGATGTCTCCTCCGGGGAGCAGTACTTC
- TRBJ2-3 TRBD2 TRBV10-1 CASSDPSGRTDTQYF TGCGCCAGCAGTGACCCCAGCGGGAGGACAGATACGCAGTATTTT
once TRBJ2-7 - TRBV7-9 CASSFPGAYEQYF TGTGCCAGCAGCTTTCCCGGGGCGTACGAGCAGTACTTC
- TRBJ2-1 TRBD2 TRBV4-1 CASSPRGSSGSEQFF TGCGCCAGCAGCCCCCGGGGGAGTAGCGGGAGTGAGCAGTTCTTC
once TRBJ2-5 - TRBV7-9 CASSSRQHLPETQYF TGTGCCAGCAGCTCTCGTCAGCACCTCCCAGAGACCCAGTACTTC
- TRBJ1-5 - TRBV20-1 CSASDGGPQHF TGCAGTGCTTCGGACGGTGGGCCCCAGCATTTT
once TRBJ1-1 TRBD1 TRBV19 CASSILQGQDTEAFF TGTGCCAGTAGTATACTACAGGGACAGGACACTGAAGCTTTCTTT
- TRBJ2-2 - TRBV15 CATSHTQGHTGELFF TGTGCCACCAGCCATACACAGGGTCACACCGGGGAGCTGTTTTTT
- TRBJ2-7 - TRBV7-2 CASSSNRAAYEQYF TGTGCCAGCAGCTCCAACAGGGCTGCCTACGAGCAGTACTTC
- TRBJ2-5 TRBD2 TRBV27 CASSFGAGGQETQYF TGTGCCAGCAGTTTTGGGGCGGGGGGGCAAGAGACCCAGTACTTC
- TRBJ2-5 TRBD2 TRBV5-7 CASSFAHPLAGETSGTQYF TGTGCCAGCAGCTTCGCACACCCACTAGCGGGGGAAACCTCCGGGACCCAGTACTTC
- TRBJ1-5 - TRBV2 CASSEAGRVGQPQHF TGTGCCAGCAGTGAAGCGGGGAGGGTGGGGCAGCCCCAGCATTTT
- TRBJ2-1 - TRBV18 CASSPGANRVFVNEQFF TGTGCCAGCTCACCAGGCGCCAACAGGGTATTTGTTAATGAGCAGTTCTTC
- TRBJ1-5 - TRBV7-2 CASSLRTAPNQPQHF TGTGCCAGCAGCCTGAGGACAGCTCCCAATCAGCCCCAGCATTTT
- TRBJ2-3 - TRBV6-1 CASSDGTARTDTQYF TGTGCCAGCAGTGACGGGACGGCGAGGACAGATACGCAGTATTTT
- TRBJ2-3 - TRBV6-4 CASSELGGAYTQYF TGTGCCAGCAGTGAATTAGGAGGGGCGTATACGCAGTATTTT
- TRBJ2-7 TRBD1 TRBV7-2 CASRLEGAIHEQYF TGTGCCAGCAGGCTCGAGGGGGCTATCCACGAGCAGTACTTC
- TRBJ2-3 - TRBV5-4 CASSLGPHDTQYF TGTGCCAGCAGTTTGGGGCCCCATGATACGCAGTATTTT
- TRBJ2-1 - TRBV5-1 CASSLGGRLIYNEQFF TGCGCCAGCAGCTTGGGAGGACGACTGATCTACAATGAGCAGTTCTTC
- TRBJ2-1 - TRBV30 CARQRGSVYNEQFF TGTGCCCGGCAGAGGGGCAGCGTCTACAATGAGCAGTTCTTC
- TRBJ1-4 TRBD1 TRBV19 CASSTDGTGESEKLFF TGTGCCAGTAGTACGGACGGGACAGGGGAGAGTGAAAAACTGTTTTTT
- TRBJ1-4 - TRBV7-6 CASSLSDEKLFF TGTGCCAGCAGCTTATCTGATGAAAAACTGTTTTTT
- TRBJ1-5 - TRBV1 CTSSPDRWSQPQHF TGCACCAGCAGCCCGGACAGATGGAGTCAGCCCCAGCATTTT
- TRBJ2-3 - TRBV14 CASKRSNWNTQYF TGTGCCAGCAAGAGGTCCAATTGGAATACGCAGTATTTT
- TRBJ1-4 TRBD1 TRBV5-6 CASSMTGAQNEKLFF TGTGCCAGCAGCATGACAGGGGCCCAAAATGAAAAACTGTTTTTT
- TRBJ2-1 TRBD2 TRBV5-4 CASSPPSGRAYNEQFF TGTGCCAGCAGCCCACCAAGCGGGAGGGCCTACAATGAGCAGTTCTTC
- TRBJ2-7 - TRBV2 CASGPSYEQYF TGTGCCAGCGGACCTTCCTACGAGCAGTACTTC
- TRBJ1-3 - TRBV7-2 CASSLVAGGSGNTIYF TGTGCCAGCAGCTTAGTTGCGGGGGGCTCTGGAAACACCATATATTTT
- TRBJ2-7 - TRBV6-1 CASTELLQQYF TGTGCCAGCACGGAGCTCCTCCAGCAGTACTTC
once TRBJ2-5 TRBD2 TRBV5-8 CASSPIGLAGSETQYF TGTGCCAGCAGCCCAATCGGACTAGCGGGTAGCGAGACCCAGTACTTC
- TRBJ2-6 - TRBV18 CASSPTYRAQGANVLTF TGTGCCAGCTCACCCACGTACAGGGCTCAAGGGGCCAACGTCCTGACTTTC
- TRBJ2-1 TRBD2 TRBV2 CASSRLAGGPLDEQFF TGTGCCAGCAGTCGACTAGCGGGAGGGCCGCTCGATGAGCAGTTCTTC
- TRBJ1-1 - TRBV5-1 CASSLVGGDTEAFF TGCGCCAGCAGCTTGGTAGGGGGTGACACTGAAGCTTTCTTT
- TRBJ2-5 TRBD2 TRBV4-1 CASSHLSGRAQETQYF TGCGCCAGCAGCCACCTTAGCGGGAGGGCCCAAGAGACCCAGTACTTC
- TRBJ1-3 TRBD1 TRBV6-1 CASSGTGLPSGNTIYF TGTGCCAGCAGTGGGACAGGCCTTCCCTCTGGAAACACCATATATTTT
- TRBJ2-1 TRBD2 TRBV7-6 CASSLGGTSGAYRDNEQFF TGTGCCAGCAGCTTAGGAGGGACTAGCGGGGCCTATCGAGACAATGAGCAGTTCTTC
- TRBJ2-1 TRBD1 TRBV29-1 CSVAVSRTGNNEQFF TGCAGCGTTGCGGTATCGAGGACAGGGAACAATGAGCAGTTCTTC
- TRBJ2-3 TRBD2 TRBV6-1 CASSELLAGGRTDTQYF TGTGCCAGCAGTGAATTACTAGCGGGGGGGCGGACAGATACGCAGTATTTT
- TRBJ2-7 TRBD1 TRBV11-2 CASSLRGTGSNEQYF TGTGCCAGCAGCTTAAGGGGGACAGGGAGTAACGAGCAGTACTTC
- TRBJ1-1 - TRBV29-1 CSASQGPGDTEAFF TGCAGCGCTTCGCAGGGGCCGGGAGACACTGAAGCTTTCTTT
- TRBJ2-3 TRBD2 TRBV29-1 CSVEDRLAGGLSTDTQYF TGCAGCGTTGAAGACCGACTAGCGGGGGGGCTTAGCACAGATACGCAGTATTTT
- TRBJ2-2 - TRBV4-1 CASSQGWLADTGELFF TGCGCCAGCAGCCAAGGGTGGCTAGCTGACACCGGGGAGCTGTTTTTT
- TRBJ1-2 - TRBV6-1 CASSVDLTGGYTF TGTGCCAGCAGTGTAGATTTGACAGGAGGCTACACCTTC